This T cell receptor (beta chain) comes out of a study of T-cell memory formation after mild COVID-19. This clonotype was seen a few times. The antigen is not known. Study findings and constraints: Later expanders leaned CD4+, whereas day 15 to 85 contracting clones were balanced CD4/CD8.

TCRdb used MiXCR to reprocess the 5' RACE reads, holding one entry per CDR3 protein. The data show 580,000 or so distinct CDR3 sequences, 15% to 20% seen once. The CDR3 runs 17 residues. CDR1 LNHNV and CDR2 YYDKDF come from the germline V gene (reference sequence). V lost 2 bases to trimming and J lost 0 bases, with 16 bases between them. The material sequenced was PBMCs or a T cell subset sorted from them (not recorded which). The source of this sequence is an adult woman who had mild COVID-19 (a few samples of this study predate the infection). Cell type and time point are not known. This chain joins TRBV15 and TRBJ1-1; D is ambiguous. Here the CDR3 reads CATSRPNAFHMNTEAFF. The CDR3 coding sequence is TGTGCCACCAGCAGACCGAACGCTTTTCACATGAACACTGAAGCTTTCTTT.